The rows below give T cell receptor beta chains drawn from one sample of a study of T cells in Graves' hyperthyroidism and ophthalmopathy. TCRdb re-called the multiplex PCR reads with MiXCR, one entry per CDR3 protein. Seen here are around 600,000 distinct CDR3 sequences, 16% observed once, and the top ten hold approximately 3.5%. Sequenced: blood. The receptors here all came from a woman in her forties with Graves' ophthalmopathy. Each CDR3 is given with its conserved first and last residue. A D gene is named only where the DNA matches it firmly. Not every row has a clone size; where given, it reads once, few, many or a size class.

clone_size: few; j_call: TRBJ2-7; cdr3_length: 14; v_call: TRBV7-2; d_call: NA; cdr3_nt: TGTGCCAGCAGCCCAAGTCGGATTCGCTACGAGCAGTACTTC; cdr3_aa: CASSPSRIRYEQYF
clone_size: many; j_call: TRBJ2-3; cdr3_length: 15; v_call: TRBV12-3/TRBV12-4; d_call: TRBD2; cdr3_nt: TGTGCCAGCAGTTTGGGATTAGCGGGGGGAGATACGCAGTATTTT; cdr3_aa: CASSLGLAGGDTQYF
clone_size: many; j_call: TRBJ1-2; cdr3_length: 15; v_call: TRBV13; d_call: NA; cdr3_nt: TGTGCCAGCAGCTCCCGGGACACCCCGTATCATGGCTACACCTTC; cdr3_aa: CASSSRDTPYHGYTF
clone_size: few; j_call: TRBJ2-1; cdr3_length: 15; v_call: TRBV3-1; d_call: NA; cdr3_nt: TGTGCCAGCAGCCAAGAAATAGCACCCTACAATGAGCAGTTCTTC; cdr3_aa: CASSQEIAPYNEQFF
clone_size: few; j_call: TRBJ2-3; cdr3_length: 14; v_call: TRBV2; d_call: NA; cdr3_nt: TGTGCCAGCAGAGACAAATCCTTCACAGATACGCAGTATTTT; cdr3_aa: CASRDKSFTDTQYF
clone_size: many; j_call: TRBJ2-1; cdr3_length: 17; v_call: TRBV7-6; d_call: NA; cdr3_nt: TGTGCCAGCAGCTTAAGATTTCGGGGGAGCTCCTACAATGAGCAGTTCTTC; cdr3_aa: CASSLRFRGSSYNEQFF
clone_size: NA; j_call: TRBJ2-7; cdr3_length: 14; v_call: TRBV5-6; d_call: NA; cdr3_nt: TGTGCCAGCAGCTGGCCCATCAGAGGGGGCGAGCAGTACTTC; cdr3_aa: CASSWPIRGGEQYF
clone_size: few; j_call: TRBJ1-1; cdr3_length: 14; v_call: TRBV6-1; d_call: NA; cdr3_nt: TGTGCCAGCACCGAGGCATTTCGGGGGGCTGAAGCTTTCTTT; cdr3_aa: CASTEAFRGAEAFF
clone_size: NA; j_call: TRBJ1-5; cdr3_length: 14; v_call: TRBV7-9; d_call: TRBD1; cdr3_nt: TGTGCCAGCAGCTTAAGGGACAGCACGGGGCCCCAGCATTTT; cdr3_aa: CASSLRDSTGPQHF
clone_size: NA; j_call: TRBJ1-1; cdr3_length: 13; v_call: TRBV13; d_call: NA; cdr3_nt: TGTGCCAGCAGCTTATTAACTGTCACTGAAGCTTTCTTT; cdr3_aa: CASSLLTVTEAFF
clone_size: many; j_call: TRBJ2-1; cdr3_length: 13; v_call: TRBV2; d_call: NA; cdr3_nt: TGTGCCAGCAGTGAAGCGCGATCCAATGAGCAGTTCTTC; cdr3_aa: CASSEARSNEQFF
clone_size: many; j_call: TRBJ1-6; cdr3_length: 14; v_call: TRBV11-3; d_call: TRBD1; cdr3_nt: TGTGCCAGCAGCTCAGGGACAGGGGGTTCACCCCTCCACTTT; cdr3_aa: CASSSGTGGSPLHF
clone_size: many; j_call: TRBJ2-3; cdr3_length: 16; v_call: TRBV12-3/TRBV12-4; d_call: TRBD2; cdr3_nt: TGTGCCAGCTCCCTCGCGCAGCGGGAAGTCACAGATACGCAGTATTTT; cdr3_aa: CASSLAQREVTDTQYF
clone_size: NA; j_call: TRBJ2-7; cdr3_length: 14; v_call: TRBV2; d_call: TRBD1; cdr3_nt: TGTGCCAGCAGGGGGCGACAGGGGGACTACGAGCAGTACTTC; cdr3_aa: CASRGRQGDYEQYF
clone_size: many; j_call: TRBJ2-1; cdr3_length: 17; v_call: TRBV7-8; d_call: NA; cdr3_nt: TGTGCCAGCAGCCAAAGCCCCCCAGGGGTTGGCAACAATGAGCAGTTCTTC; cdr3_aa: CASSQSPPGVGNNEQFF
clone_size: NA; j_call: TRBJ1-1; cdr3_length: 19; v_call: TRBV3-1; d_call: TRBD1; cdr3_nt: TGTGCCAGCAGCCAAGTATATTACAGGGGGCGCCAGGTGAACACTGAAGCTTTCTTT; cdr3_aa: CASSQVYYRGRQVNTEAFF
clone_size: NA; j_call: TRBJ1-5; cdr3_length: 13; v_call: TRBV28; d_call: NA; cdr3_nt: TGTGCCAGCAGCCCCGTTAGTGGGGGTTCCCAGCATTTT; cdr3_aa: CASSPVSGGSQHF
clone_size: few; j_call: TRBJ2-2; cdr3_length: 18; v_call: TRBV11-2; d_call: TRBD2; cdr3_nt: TGTGCCAGCAGCGGTGCCCTACTAGCGGGAGAAATCACCGGGGAGCTGTTTTTT; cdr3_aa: CASSGALLAGEITGELFF
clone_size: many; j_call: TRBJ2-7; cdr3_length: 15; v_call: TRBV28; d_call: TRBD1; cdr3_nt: TGTGCCAGCAGCGCCCCCGGGACAGTCTCCTACGAGCAGTACTTC; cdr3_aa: CASSAPGTVSYEQYF
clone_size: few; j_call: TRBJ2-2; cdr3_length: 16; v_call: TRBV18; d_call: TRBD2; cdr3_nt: TGTGCCAGCTCACCCGGAGCGGGAGAAAACACCGGGGAGCTGTTTTTT; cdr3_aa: CASSPGAGENTGELFF
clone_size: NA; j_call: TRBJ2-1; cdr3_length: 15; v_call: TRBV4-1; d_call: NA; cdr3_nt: TGCGCCAGCAGCCAAGTTGCGGACCAACAGTATGAGCAGTTCTTC; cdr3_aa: CASSQVADQQYEQFF
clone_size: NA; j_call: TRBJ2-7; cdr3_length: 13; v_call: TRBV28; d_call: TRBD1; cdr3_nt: TGTGCCAGCAGTTTTGAGGGGGCGCGTGAGCAGTACTTC; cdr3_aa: CASSFEGAREQYF
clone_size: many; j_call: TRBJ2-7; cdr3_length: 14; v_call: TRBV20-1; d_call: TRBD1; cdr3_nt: TGCAGTGCTAGGGGGCGGACAGGCCCCTACGAGCAGTACTTC; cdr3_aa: CSARGRTGPYEQYF
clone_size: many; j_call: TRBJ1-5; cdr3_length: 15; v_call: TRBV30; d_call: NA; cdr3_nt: TGTGCCTGGAGCGACCTAGGGCCCATCAATCAGCCCCAGCATTTT; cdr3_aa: CAWSDLGPINQPQHF
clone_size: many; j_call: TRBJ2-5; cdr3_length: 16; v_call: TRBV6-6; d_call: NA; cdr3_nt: TGTGCCAGCAGTTACTCGTCCGGGACCCCTCTTAAGACCCAGTACTTC; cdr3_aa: CASSYSSGTPLKTQYF
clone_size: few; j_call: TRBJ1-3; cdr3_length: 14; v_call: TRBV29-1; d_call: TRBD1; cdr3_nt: TGCAGGGTTCCAGGGGGACACTCTGGAAACACCATATATTTT; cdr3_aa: CRVPGGHSGNTIYF
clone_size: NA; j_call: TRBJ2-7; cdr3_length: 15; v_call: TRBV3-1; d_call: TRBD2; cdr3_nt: TGTGCCAGCAGCCAGAGACTAGCGGGACGCTACGAGCAGTACTTC; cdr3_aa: CASSQRLAGRYEQYF
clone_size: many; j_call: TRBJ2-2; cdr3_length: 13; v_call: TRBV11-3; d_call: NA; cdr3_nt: TGTGCCAGCAGCCCGGGTAACACCGGGGAGCTGTTTTTT; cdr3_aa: CASSPGNTGELFF
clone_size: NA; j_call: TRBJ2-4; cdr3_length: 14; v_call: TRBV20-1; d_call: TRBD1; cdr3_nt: TGCAGTGCTAGTACTCAGGGGGCGCTGAACATTCAGTACTTC; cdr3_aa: CSASTQGALNIQYF
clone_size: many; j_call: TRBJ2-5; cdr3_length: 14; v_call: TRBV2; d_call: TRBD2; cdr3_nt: TGTGCCAGCAGCCTAGCGGATAACCAAGAGACCCAGTACTTC; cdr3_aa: CASSLADNQETQYF
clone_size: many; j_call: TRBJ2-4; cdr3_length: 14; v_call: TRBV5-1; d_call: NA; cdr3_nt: TGCGCCAGCGCCCCCAGGGGGGGATGGAACATTCAGTACTTC; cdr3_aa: CASAPRGGWNIQYF
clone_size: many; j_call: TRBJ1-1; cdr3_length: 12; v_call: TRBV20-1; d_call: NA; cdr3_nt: TGCAGTGCTATCTCTGGGGCCACTGAAGCTTTCTTT; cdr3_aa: CSAISGATEAFF
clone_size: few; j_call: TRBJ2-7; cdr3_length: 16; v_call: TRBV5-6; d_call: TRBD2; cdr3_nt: TGTGCCAGCAGCTTCAGAGCGGGAGGGGCAACCTACGAGCAGTACTTC; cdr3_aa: CASSFRAGGATYEQYF
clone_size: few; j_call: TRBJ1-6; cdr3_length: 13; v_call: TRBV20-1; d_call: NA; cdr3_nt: TGCAGTGCCCAGGGGCCTTATAATTCACCCCTCCACTTT; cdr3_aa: CSAQGPYNSPLHF
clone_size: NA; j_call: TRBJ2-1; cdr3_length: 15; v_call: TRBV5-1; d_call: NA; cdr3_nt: TGCGCCAGCCAGCTCAGCACGGTATCCTACAATGAGCAGTTCTTC; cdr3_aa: CASQLSTVSYNEQFF
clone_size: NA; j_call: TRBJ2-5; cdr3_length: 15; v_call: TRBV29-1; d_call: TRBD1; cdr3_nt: TGCAGCGTCCTAAGGACAGGGTTTGGGCAAGAGACCCAGTACTTC; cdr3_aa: CSVLRTGFGQETQYF
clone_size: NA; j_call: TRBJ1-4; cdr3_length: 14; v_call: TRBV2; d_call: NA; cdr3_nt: TGTGCCAGCAGTGAACTGGCAACTAATGAAAAACTGTTTTTT; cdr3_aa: CASSELATNEKLFF
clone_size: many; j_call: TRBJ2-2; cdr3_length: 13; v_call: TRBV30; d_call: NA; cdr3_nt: TGTGCCTGGAGTGTACTTAGGGCCGGGGAGCTGTTTTTT; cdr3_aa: CAWSVLRAGELFF
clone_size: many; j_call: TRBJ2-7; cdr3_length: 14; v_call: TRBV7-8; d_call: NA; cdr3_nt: TGTGCCAGCAGCAGGACCGGGACAAATTACGAGCAGTACTTC; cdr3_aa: CASSRTGTNYEQYF
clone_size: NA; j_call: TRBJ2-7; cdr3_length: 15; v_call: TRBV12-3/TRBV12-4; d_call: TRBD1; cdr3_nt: TGTGCCAGCAGTTTTGACAGGGGGCCTACCTACGAGCAGTACTTC; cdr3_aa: CASSFDRGPTYEQYF
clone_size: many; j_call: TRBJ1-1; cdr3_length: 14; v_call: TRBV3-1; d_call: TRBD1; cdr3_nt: TGTGCCAGCAGCACCTGGACAGGGGGGACTGAAGCTTTCTTT; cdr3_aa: CASSTWTGGTEAFF
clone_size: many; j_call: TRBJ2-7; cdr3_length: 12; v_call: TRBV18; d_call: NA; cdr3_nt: TGTGCCAGCTCACGGGCCCAGGGCGAGCAGTACTTC; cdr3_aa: CASSRAQGEQYF
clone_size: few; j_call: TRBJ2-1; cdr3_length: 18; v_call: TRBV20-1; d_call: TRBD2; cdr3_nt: TGCAGTGCTAGAGATCCCCTGTCTAGCGGGAGTGGTGGCGATGAGCAGTTCTTC; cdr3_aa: CSARDPLSSGSGGDEQFF
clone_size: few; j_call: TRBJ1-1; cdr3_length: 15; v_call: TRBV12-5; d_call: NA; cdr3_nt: TGTGCTAGTGGTCCTCTAGGGGAAGTAGGCACTGAAGCTTTCTTT; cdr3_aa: CASGPLGEVGTEAFF
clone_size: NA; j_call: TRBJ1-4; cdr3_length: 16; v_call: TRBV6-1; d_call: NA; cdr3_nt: TGTGCCAGCAGTTTCCCCCGGACGGCCGATAATGAAAAACTGTTTTTT; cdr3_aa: CASSFPRTADNEKLFF
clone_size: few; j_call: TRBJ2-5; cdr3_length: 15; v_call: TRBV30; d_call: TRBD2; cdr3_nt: TGTGCCTGGGAGTCGGTAGCGGGGGGGCAAGAGACCCAGTACTTC; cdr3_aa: CAWESVAGGQETQYF
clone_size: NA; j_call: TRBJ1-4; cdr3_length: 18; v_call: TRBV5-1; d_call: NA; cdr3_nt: TGCGCCAGCAGCTTGGTGCCAGCTGAGGGTCGGGAAAGCGAAAAACTGTTTTTT; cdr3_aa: CASSLVPAEGRESEKLFF
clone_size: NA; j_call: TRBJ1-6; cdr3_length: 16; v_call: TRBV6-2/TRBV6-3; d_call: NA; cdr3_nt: TGTGCCAGCAGTTGGGGCCAAAGCTCCTATAATTCACCCCTCCACTTT; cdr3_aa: CASSWGQSSYNSPLHF
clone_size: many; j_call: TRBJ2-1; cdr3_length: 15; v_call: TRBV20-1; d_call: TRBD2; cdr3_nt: TGCAGTGCTTACCCCGGGACTACTAGTATGAATGAGCAGTTCTTC; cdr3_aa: CSAYPGTTSMNEQFF
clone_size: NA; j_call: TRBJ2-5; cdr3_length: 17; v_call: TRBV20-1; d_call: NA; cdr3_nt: TGCAGTGCTAGAGATTGGGGGGCAGGGGTCCGCCAAGAGACCCAGTACTTC; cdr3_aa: CSARDWGAGVRQETQYF